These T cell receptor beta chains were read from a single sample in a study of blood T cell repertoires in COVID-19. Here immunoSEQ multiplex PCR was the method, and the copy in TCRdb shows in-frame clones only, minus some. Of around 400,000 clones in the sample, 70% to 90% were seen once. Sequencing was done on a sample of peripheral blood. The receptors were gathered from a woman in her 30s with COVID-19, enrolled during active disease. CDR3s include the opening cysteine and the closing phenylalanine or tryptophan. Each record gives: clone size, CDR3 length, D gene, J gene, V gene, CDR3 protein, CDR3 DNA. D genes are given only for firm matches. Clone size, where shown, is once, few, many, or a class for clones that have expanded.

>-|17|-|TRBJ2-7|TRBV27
CASSPRQGWGEAYEQYF
TGTGCCAGCAGTCCCCGACAGGGATGGGGGGAGGCCTACGAGCAGTACTTC
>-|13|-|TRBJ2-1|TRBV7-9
CASSFQSGNEQFF
TGTGCCAGCAGCTTTCAATCCGGCAATGAGCAGTTCTTC
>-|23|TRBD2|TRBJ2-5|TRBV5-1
CASSLAESGAAAATSGDQETQYF
TGCGCCAGCAGCTTGGCCGAGTCGGGGGCGGCGGCGGCGACTAGCGGAGACCAAGAGACCCAGTACTTC
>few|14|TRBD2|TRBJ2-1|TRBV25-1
CASSGKGRDNEQFF
TGTGCCAGCAGTGGGAAGGGGAGGGACAATGAGCAGTTCTTC
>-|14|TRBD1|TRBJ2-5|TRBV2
CASKPGTGTETQYF
TGTGCCAGCAAGCCCGGGACAGGTACAGAGACCCAGTACTTC
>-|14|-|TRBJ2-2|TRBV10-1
CASRKQSLTGELFF
TGCGCCAGCAGAAAACAGAGCCTCACCGGGGAGCTGTTTTTT
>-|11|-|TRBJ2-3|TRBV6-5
CASRRVDTQYF
TGTGCCAGCAGGAGGGTCGATACGCAGTATTTT
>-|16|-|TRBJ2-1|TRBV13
CASSLPPTGNYNEQFF
TGTGCCAGCAGCTTGCCCCCGACTGGAAACTACAATGAGCAGTTCTTC
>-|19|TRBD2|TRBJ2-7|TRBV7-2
CASSSSTSGTSGRSYEQYF
TGTGCCAGCAGCTCCTCGACCTCCGGGACTAGCGGGAGATCCTACGAGCAGTACTTC
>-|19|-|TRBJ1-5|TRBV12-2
CASRRIKLDRVDSNQPQHF
TGTGCAAGTCGCCGAATAAAACTCGACAGGGTTGATAGCAATCAGCCCCAGCATTTT
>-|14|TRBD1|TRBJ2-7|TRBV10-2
CASKGQGAGYEQYF
TGCGCCAGCAAGGGACAGGGAGCGGGCTACGAGCAGTACTTC
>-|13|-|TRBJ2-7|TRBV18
CASSQTDRWEQYF
TGTGCCAGCTCACAAACGGACAGATGGGAGCAGTACTTC
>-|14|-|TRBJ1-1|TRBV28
CASSLKDRWTEAFF
TGTGCCAGCAGTTTAAAGGACAGATGGACTGAAGCTTTCTTT
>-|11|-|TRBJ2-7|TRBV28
CASVDYYEQYF
TGTGCCAGCGTAGACTACTACGAGCAGTACTTC
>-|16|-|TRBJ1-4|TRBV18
CASSPLGAPTNEKLFF
TGTGCCAGCTCACCACTAGGGGCACCAACTAATGAAAAACTGTTTTTT